The subject of this entry is one TCR beta chain. Its antigen is as yet unknown. Data came from immunoSEQ multiplex PCR; TCRdb stores just in-frame clones and leaves some out. This sample has roughly 120,000 clones, with 85% found just once. This specimen comes from a study of cytomegalovirus exposure and HLA in healthy donors. Overall study findings and caveats: The finding came from a later analysis; first-cohort TCR clusters tended to co-occur in the approximately 120 validation repertoires. While the bulk of TCR sequences proved rare, some public TCRs turned up in many donors. Investigators reported 150 to 200 TCR beta chains as tied to cytomegalovirus.

Germline V gene sequence: CDR1 SGDLS, CDR2 YYNGEE. V gave up 0 bases and J gave up 2 bases, with 9 bases separating them. This CDR3 spans 14 amino acids. The sequenced material came from PBMCs. The chain carries TRBV9 and TRBJ2-7; the D gene is possibly TRBD2 (5 bases). The clonotype comes from a woman aged 25 to 39 in good health and CMV-seronegative. The CDR3 loop is CASSVGNGAYEQYF. The CDR3 nucleotides read TGTGCCAGCAGCGTAGGTAACGGGGCCTACGAGCAGTACTTC.